These 19 T cell receptor beta chains originate from one sample sequenced in a study of OX40 agonist ivuxolimab in advanced cancers. TCRdb's copy holds only in-frame clones and misses some; the assay was immunoSEQ multiplex PCR. The sample includes approximately 10,000 clones, around four fifths of them seen just once. Sample: CD4+ or CD8+ T cells sorted from blood, taken in a trial of the OX40 agonist ivuxolimab. The receptors here all came from an adult with an advanced solid tumor such as melanoma, head and neck, liver or kidney cancer.

The gene calls are TRBV13 and TRBJ2-7; TRBD1 agrees at 8 bases. The CDR3 runs 15 residues. Germline CDR1 and CDR2: PRHDT and FYEKMQ (reference sequence). V was clipped by 2 bases and J by 6 bases; unmatched bases: 9. CDR3 bases: TGTGCCAGCAGCTTATACCAGGGGGCAGGGGGCGAGCAGTACGTC. This codes for CASSLYQGAGGEQYV.

The chain uses TRBV4-2 and TRBJ1-2; D is unresolved. The CDR3 consists of 15 residues. V dropped 5 bases and J dropped 4 bases, with 17 bases sitting between them. The germline CDR1 and CDR2 sequences are LGHNA and YNFKEQ. The CDR3 coding sequence is TGTGCCAGCAGCATTGAGACCAAAGGTTCCTATGGCTACACCTTC. It yields the protein CASSIETKGSYGYTF.

The gene calls are TRBV4-3 and TRBJ2-4; no reliable D call. Per the germline V gene, CDR1 is LGHNA and CDR2 is YSLEER. V was pared by 0 bases and J by 8 bases, with 11 bases between. The CDR3 runs 14 residues. CDR3 sequence reads: CASSQEIYADIQYF. CDR3 nucleotide sequence: TGCGCCAGCAGCCAAGAGATCTATGCTGACATTCAGTACTTC.

V and J are TRBV15 and TRBJ2-3; no clear D. Per the germline V gene, CDR1 is LNHNV and CDR2 is YYDKDF (reference sequence). This CDR3 region has 11 residues. Trimming removed 3 bases from V and 3 bases from J, with 1 base in between. The CDR3 nucleotides are TGTGCCACCAGCAGTACAGATACGCAGTATTTT. It translates to CATSSTDTQYF.

The genes are TRBV11-3 and TRBJ1-1, with D unclear. V was pared by 1 base and J by 4 bases, with 7 bases between. The germline V gene encodes CDR1 SGHNT and CDR2 YENEEA. The CDR3 has 13 residues. Here the CDR3 DNA reads TGTGCCAGCAGCTTAGTCGAAGTCACTGAAGCTTTCTTT. It specifies CASSLVEVTEAFF.

This chain connects TRBV5-6 to TRBJ2-6; 7 nucleotides line up with TRBD1. The CDR3 has 17 amino acids. After removal of 3 bases from V and 0 bases from J, the junction contained 6 bases not matched to a gene. Per the germline V gene, CDR1 is SGHDT and CDR2 is YYEEEE. CDR3 residues: CASSWGTVSSGANVLTF. In DNA form, the CDR3 reads TGTGCCAGCAGCTGGGGGACAGTCAGCTCTGGGGCCAACGTCCTGACTTTC.

The chain employs TRBV7-9 and TRBJ2-7; 7 bases are shared with TRBD1. The CDR3 length is 16 residues. Germline assignment: CDR1 SEHNR and CDR2 FQNEAQ (reference sequence). The V and J ends lost 5 bases and 0 bases, in that order; junction bases with no gene match: 10. Here the CDR3 reads CASSPAGTADSYEQYV. CDR3 coding DNA: TGTGCCAGCAGCCCCGCCGGGACAGCGGACTCCTACGAGCAGTACGTC.

In its sample, this clone was seen a few times. V and J are TRBV7-9 and TRBJ1-1; a possible D gene is TRBD1 (5 bases). The CDR3 is 14 amino acids. Trimming removed 5 bases at V and 7 bases at J, with 17 bases between. The V gene's germline CDR1 is SEHNR and CDR2 FQNEAQ (reference sequence). The DNA of the CDR3 is TGTGCCAGCAGCCAGACAGTAGGGGAAATTGAAGCTTTCTTT. Translated, it gives CASSQTVGEIEAFF. The variable domain in full, with the rest retrieved from reference TRBV7-9 and TRBJ1-1, is DTGVSQNPRHKITKRGQNVTFRCDPISEHNRLYWYRQTLGQGPEFLTYFQNEAQLEKSRLLSDRFSAERPKGSFSTLEIQRTEQGDSAMYLCASSQTVGEIEAFFGQGTRLTVV.

V is TRBV7-6 and J is TRBJ2-5, with 10 nucleotides matching TRBD2. Trimming removed 3 bases from V and 4 bases from J; junction bases left unmatched: 2. Germline lookup yields CDR1 SGHVS and CDR2 FNYEAQ. The CDR3 is 14 amino acids. The CDR3 sequence is CASSFLAGAETQYF. The CDR3 nucleotides are TGTGCCAGCAGCTTCCTAGCGGGAGCAGAGACCCAGTACTTC.

This clone appeared once. The chain carries TRBV4-1 and TRBJ1-2; 7 nucleotides align to TRBD1. J gave up 4 bases and V 0 bases, and 14 bases lay outside the gene matches. Germline V gives CDR1 MGHRA, CDR2 YSYEKL. There are 18 residues in the CDR3. This CDR3 is CASSQDSNNVGQLYGYTF. CDR3 in DNA: TGCGCCAGCAGCCAAGACTCGAACAACGTGGGACAGCTCTATGGCTACACCTTC.

The sample holds a few counts of this clone. The chain is built from TRBV7-2 and TRBJ2-1; D gene uncertain. With 4 bases removed from V and 0 bases from J, the gap between germline ends came to 7 bases. Germline V CDR1 and CDR2: SGHTA, FQGNSA. The CDR3 length is 14 residues. CDR3 nucleotides: TGTGCCAGCAGCTCCTGGAGCTCCTACAATGAGCAGTTCTTC. Translation gives CASSSWSSYNEQFF.

This chain joins TRBV14 and TRBJ1-2; 8 bases map to TRBD1. With 4 bases clipped from V and 4 bases from J, the junction kept 8 bases outside the gene matches. The CDR3 is 15 residues long. The germline V gene encodes CDR1 SGHDN and CDR2 FVKESK. The CDR3 reads CASSLRTGWAYGYTF. In nucleotides, the CDR3 is TGTGCCAGCAGCCTAAGGACAGGGTGGGCCTATGGCTACACCTTC.

There are a few counts of this clone. The chain is built from TRBV9 and TRBJ1-1, with a tentative D call TRBD1 (6 bases). The germline CDR1 and CDR2 sequences are SGDLS and YYNGEE. The CDR3 is made up of 14 amino acids. V was pared by 3 bases and J by 5 bases, with 14 bases between. CDR3: CASSEKQGGTEAFF. The DNA of the CDR3 is TGTGCCAGCAGCGAGAAACAGGGAGGGACTGAAGCTTTCTTT.

J is TRBJ1-1 and V is TRBV5-6, with D uncertain. Between the trimmed V and J ends, which lost 9 bases and 2 bases, there was a span of 11 bases. The germline CDR1 and CDR2 sequences are SGHDT and YYEEEE. The CDR3 covers 12 residues. CDR3 amino acids: CATQEINTEAFF. CDR3 DNA: TGTGCCACCCAAGAGATTAACACTGAAGCTTTCTTT.

V gene TRBV20-1 combines with J gene TRBJ2-7; D is perhaps TRBD1 or TRBD2 (5 bases each). Germline V gene data show CDR1 as DFQATT and CDR2 as SNEGSKA (reference sequence). The V gene lost 6 bases and the J gene lost 3 bases, with 9 bases spanning the gap. This CDR3 has 11 residues. Here the CDR3 reads CSARDGYEQYF. The CDR3 nucleotides read TGCAGTGCAAGGGACGGCTACGAGCAGTACTTC.

The J gene is TRBJ2-2, the V gene TRBV7-2; D unresolved. Germline CDR1 SGHTA, CDR2 FQGNSA. With 3 bases removed from V and 5 bases from J, the gap between germline ends came to 10 bases. The CDR3 extends over 14 amino acids. In DNA, the CDR3 is TGTGCCAGCAGCTTTTCGTCAGTGACCGGGGAGCTGTTTTTT. The encoded protein is CASSFSSVTGELFF.

V and J are TRBV27 and TRBJ2-2; no definite D call. The V and J ends lost 4 bases and 2 bases respectively, with 8 bases between them. The CDR3 extends over 14 amino acids. The germline gives CDR1 MNHEY, CDR2 SMNVEV (reference sequence). The CDR3: CASSYGPNTGELFF. Here the CDR3 DNA reads TGTGCCAGCAGTTATGGACCTAACACCGGGGAGCTGTTTTTT.

CDR3 DNA: TGTGCCAGCAGCTTGGAGGGACAGCGCGTTAACTATGGCTACACCTTC. This encodes CASSLEGQRVNYGYTF. The rearrangement joins TRBV5-8 to TRBJ1-2, with 7 positions matching TRBD1. V gave up 0 bases and J gave up 1 base; unmatched junction bases: 6. CDR1 and CDR2 from the germline V gene are SGHTS and YDEGEE. CDR3 length: 16 amino acids.

This chain links TRBV30 with TRBJ1-5; 9 positions match TRBD1. Germline V gene data show CDR1 as GTSNPN and CDR2 as SVGIG (reference sequence). With V trimmed by 6 bases and J by 1 base, 7 bases remained unmatched. The CDR3 is 15 amino acids. The CDR3, as DNA: TGTGCCTGCCTAGGACAGGGGAGAAGCAATCAGCCCCAGCATTTT. Its protein product is CACLGQGRSNQPQHF.